The 23 T cell receptor beta chains below were found in one sample sequenced in a study of spatial heterogeneity in lung cancer. TCRdb fed the 5' RACE reads into MiXCR, producing one record per CDR3 protein. The sample has roughly 71,000 distinct CDR3 sequences, roughly 8.9% seen once. The time point here: blood at routine non-recurrence follow-up after resection. The specimen was PBMCs, collected at follow-up. Every receptor here comes from a female donor with early-stage non-small cell lung cancer.

This clonotype has at least ten counts. One junction end does not reproduce the germline sequence, and a read error may be involved. This sequence joins TRBV6-1 and TRBJ1-5; 9 nucleotides align to TRBD1. This CDR3 contains 18 residues. The germline CDR1 and CDR2 sequences are MNHNS and SASEGT. The CDR3 DNA sequence: TGTGCCAGCAGGGAAGGACAGGGGCACTTCTATAGCAATCAGCCCCAGCATTTT. Amino acids: CASREGQGHFYSNQPQHF.

This clonotype was counted ten times or more. V is TRBV7-2 and J is TRBJ2-2; a possible D gene is TRBD2 (6 bases). Trimming took 1 base from V and 4 from J, leaving 16 bases between them. The germline gives CDR1 SGHTA, CDR2 FQGNSA. The CDR3 runs 17 residues. CDR3 DNA sequence: TGTGCCAGCAGCTTAGGCGGGACTCAAAGGATCACCGGGGAGCTGTTTTTT. Residues: CASSLGGTQRITGELFF.

The sample holds many counts of this clonotype. CDR3 DNA: TGTGCCAGCAGTCTGAGACTAGCGGGAGCCGGGGAGCTGTTTTTT. Its protein is CASSLRLAGAGELFF. The chain employs TRBV6-1 and TRBJ2-2, with 12 bases lining up with TRBD2. Trimming cost V 5 bases and J 6 bases; bases outside gene matches: 4. This CDR3 is built from 15 residues. Looked up from germline, CDR1 is MNHNS and CDR2 is SASEGT.

Notes on this clonotype: Possible read error: a much larger clone is one base away. This chain joins TRBV25-1 and TRBJ2-1, with no clear D. Germline loops: CDR1 MGHDK, CDR2 SYGVNS. The CDR3 is made up of 11 amino acids. The CDR3, as DNA: TGTGTCAGCAGTGACGTGAATGAGCAGTTCTTC. This translates into CVSSDVNEQFF.

This clonotype was seen many times. The genes are TRBV18 and TRBJ2-1, with D possibly being TRBD2 (6 bases). V gave up 0 bases and J gave up 8 bases, with 8 bases separating them. Germline-derived CDR1 and CDR2 are KGHSH and LQKENI. CDR3 length: 13 amino acids. CDR3 in amino acids: CASSPPAGYEQFF. The CDR3 DNA is TGTGCCAGCTCACCACCGGCGGGGTATGAGCAGTTCTTC.

This clonotype was seen at least ten times. The chain couples TRBV9 to TRBJ1-1; the D gene is possibly TRBD1 (5 bases). The germline V and J ends were trimmed by 7 bases and 6 bases, with 10 bases remaining between them. The CDR3 consists of 11 residues. Germline CDR1 and CDR2: SGDLS and YYNGEE. In DNA form, the CDR3 reads TGTGCCAGCGGCCAGGGCGCTGAAGCTTTCTTT. Translated, it gives CASGQGAEAFF.

Many counts were recorded for this clonotype. The chain combines TRBV28 with TRBJ2-7; D not resolved. CDR1 MDHEN and CDR2 SYDVKM come from the germline V gene. This CDR3 comprises 12 residues. Trimming removed 8 bases at V and 4 bases at J, with 12 bases between. The CDR3 loop reads CASHSTTYEQYF. The CDR3 DNA sequence: TGTGCCAGCCATTCTACGACATACGAGCAGTACTTC.

This clonotype was picked up many times. V is TRBV7-9 and J is TRBJ2-2; the D gene is possibly TRBD1 (5 bases). The CDR3 covers 14 residues. Deletions cut 5 bases from V and 3 bases from J, with 10 bases between. Germline assignment: CDR1 SEHNR and CDR2 FQNEAQ (reference sequence). The CDR3 sequence is CASSPRQYTGELFF. CDR3 DNA: TGTGCCAGCAGCCCGAGACAGTACACCGGGGAGCTGTTTTTT.

This clonotype has a handful of counts. This sequence joins TRBV18 and TRBJ1-4; the D gene is possibly TRBD1 (6 bases). The germline CDR1 and CDR2 sequences are KGHSH and LQKENI. V dropped 5 bases and J dropped 5 bases, with 9 bases sitting between them. The CDR3 extends over 13 amino acids. In DNA form, the CDR3 reads TGTGCCAGCTCAATCGGACAGAATGAAAAACTGTTTTTT. This gives the protein CASSIGQNEKLFF. Together with reference TRBV18 and TRBJ1-4, the CDR3 gives the full variable domain: NAGVMQNPRHLVRRRGQEARLRCSPMKGHSHVYWYRQLPEEGLKFMVYLQKENIIDESGMPKERFSAEFPKEGPSILRIQQVVRGDSAAYFCASSIGQNEKLFFGSGTQLSVL.

This clonotype was counted ten times or more. The J gene is TRBJ1-2, the V gene TRBV20-1; the D gene is possibly TRBD1 (5 bases). This CDR3 spans 11 amino acids. CDR1 DFQATT and CDR2 SNEGSKA come from the germline V gene (reference sequence). Trimming shortened V by 3 bases and J by 8 bases, and 10 bases separated the two germline ends. Here the CDR3 reads CSASPGSGYTF. The CDR3 coding sequence is TGCAGTGCTAGTCCAGGGTCAGGCTACACCTTC.

This clonotype was counted ten times or more. The gene calls are TRBV19 and TRBJ2-1, with unresolved D. Germline V CDR1 and CDR2: LNHDA, SQIVND (reference sequence). The CDR3 contains 15 residues. Trimming cost V 3 bases and J 6 bases, with 15 bases left between them. CDR3 sequence reads: CASSIGRAPFNEQFF. For the CDR3, the DNA is TGTGCCAGTAGTATTGGAAGGGCCCCTTTCAATGAGCAGTTCTTC.

This clonotype was detected ten times or more. J is TRBJ1-5 and V is TRBV7-2, with D perhaps TRBD1 (5 bases). This CDR3 has 13 residues. V lost 4 bases, J lost 4 bases, and 8 bases lay in between. Germline lookup yields CDR1 SGHTA and CDR2 FQGNSA. For the CDR3, the DNA is TGTGCCAGCAGCTCAGGGTATAATCAGCCCCAGCATTTT. Encoded protein: CASSSGYNQPQHF.

This clonotype has more than one count but fewer than ten. J is TRBJ1-5 and V is TRBV25-1, with 8 bases fitting TRBD1. Trimming removed 4 bases from V and 3 bases from J; junction bases left unmatched: 17. The CDR3 has 19 amino acids. Germline values: CDR1 MGHDK, CDR2 SYGVNS. This CDR3 reads CASSVGLTGALLINQPQHF. The CDR3 nucleotides read TGTGCCAGCAGTGTTGGATTGACAGGGGCACTCCTGATCAATCAGCCCCAGCATTTT.

This clonotype was counted a few times. The rearrangement uses TRBV20-1 and TRBJ2-1; 10 bases align to TRBD2. In germline, CDR1 is DFQATT, CDR2 SNEGSKA (reference sequence). The CDR3 sequence is 16 residues long. Trimming removed 2 bases from V and 7 bases from J; junction bases left unmatched: 11. Here the CDR3 reads CSARIAASGRRNEQFF. For the CDR3, the DNA is TGCAGTGCTAGAATTGCGGCTAGCGGGAGACGGAATGAGCAGTTCTTC.

There are many counts of this clonotype. V usage is TRBV6-6 and J usage is TRBJ2-7; D not certain. Germline CDR1 and CDR2: MNHNY and SVGAGI (reference sequence). Trimming pared 4 bases from V and 1 base from J, leaving 8 bases between. This CDR3 has 13 amino acids. This chain's CDR3 is CASSSARSYEQYF. The CDR3 region has the DNA TGTGCCAGCAGTTCGGCTAGATCCTACGAGCAGTACTTC.

The table lists this clonotype with many counts. The gene calls are TRBV2 and TRBJ2-7; D is perhaps TRBD1 (5 bases). CDR3 length: 12 amino acids. Germline V gene sequence: CDR1 SNHLY, CDR2 FYNNEI. V lost 7 bases, J lost 2 bases, and 9 bases lay in between. CDR3 sequence reads: CASTQGTYEQYF. The CDR3 nucleotides read TGTGCCAGCACTCAGGGAACCTACGAGCAGTACTTC.

This clonotype appeared many times. J is TRBJ1-2 and V is TRBV7-3, with 8 bases matching TRBD1. The length of the CDR3 is 13 residues. Germline V gene lookup returns CDR1 SGHTA and CDR2 FQGTGA. With 5 bases clipped from V and 7 bases from J, the junction kept 6 bases outside the gene matches. CDR3 DNA sequence: TGTGCCAGCAGCCTTGGACAGGGCGGTGGCTACACCTTC. The encoded protein is CASSLGQGGGYTF. Looking up the rest from reference TRBV7-3 and TRBJ1-2 gives the full variable domain: GAGVSQTPSNKVTEKGKYVELRCDPISGHTALYWYRQSLGQGPEFLIYFQGTGAADDSGLPNDRFFAVRPEGSVSTLKIQRTERGDSAVYLCASSLGQGGGYTFGSGTRLTVV.

Ten or more counts support this clonotype. The chain links TRBV12-3 or TRBV12-4 to TRBJ1-1; D possibly corresponds to TRBD1 (6 bases). Deletions cut 1 base from V and 1 base from J, with 10 bases between. The CDR3 length is 15 residues. The chain's CDR3 is CASSLEAGANTEAFF. CDR3 coding DNA: TGTGCCAGCAGTTTAGAGGCGGGGGCGAACACTGAAGCTTTCTTT.

This clonotype appeared many times. The chain links TRBV11-2 to TRBJ1-4; D is unclear. Germline V gene sequence: CDR1 SGHAT, CDR2 FQNNGV. The CDR3 extends over 15 amino acids. Trimming removed 5 bases from V and 4 bases from J, with 14 bases in between. The CDR3 coding sequence is TGTGCCAGCAGCCCCAGCAAGGACCGTAATGAAAAACTGTTTTTT. This translates into CASSPSKDRNEKLFF.

On this clonotype: Being one base from a much bigger clone, this may be a read error. The V and J genes are TRBV20-1 and TRBJ2-1, with unresolved D. The germline V gene encodes CDR1 DFQATT and CDR2 SNEGSKA (reference sequence). The CDR3 sequence is 14 residues long. Written as DNA, the CDR3 is TGCCGTGCTAGGGTTAGTGGCTCCTACAATGAGCAGTTCTTC. It yields the protein CRARVSGSYNEQFF.

This clonotype has ten or more counts. The chain joins TRBV27 to TRBJ1-2; 8 nucleotides agree with TRBD1. From germline, CDR1 is MNHEY and CDR2 SMNVEV (reference sequence). The CDR3 has 16 residues. The V and J ends lost 3 bases and 5 bases, in that order; junction bases with no gene match: 11. The CDR3 DNA reads as TGTGCCAGCAGTTTTGCGCGGACAGGGTTAAGTTATGGCTACACCTTC. It codes for CASSFARTGLSYGYTF.

This clonotype was counted ten times or more. CDR3 DNA: TGTGCCAGCAGTTACTCCTACAGGGGATACGAGCAGTACTTC. Amino acids: CASSYSYRGYEQYF. The chain carries TRBV6-5 and TRBJ2-7, with 7 bases lining up with TRBD1. After removal of 0 bases from V and 4 bases from J, the junction contained 3 bases not matched to a gene. This CDR3 comprises 14 residues. In germline, CDR1 is MNHEY, CDR2 SVGAGI.

This clonotype was detected ten times or more. This rearrangement joins TRBV20-1 to TRBJ2-1, with TRBD2 matching 9 bases. CDR1 DFQATT and CDR2 SNEGSKA come from the germline V gene (reference sequence). Trimming removed 5 bases from V and 12 bases from J; junction bases left unmatched: 14. The CDR3 runs to 14 residues. CDR3 protein: CSALGVAGVRGQFF. The CDR3 coding sequence is TGCAGTGCTCTGGGGGTAGCGGGAGTTCGTGGGCAGTTCTTC.